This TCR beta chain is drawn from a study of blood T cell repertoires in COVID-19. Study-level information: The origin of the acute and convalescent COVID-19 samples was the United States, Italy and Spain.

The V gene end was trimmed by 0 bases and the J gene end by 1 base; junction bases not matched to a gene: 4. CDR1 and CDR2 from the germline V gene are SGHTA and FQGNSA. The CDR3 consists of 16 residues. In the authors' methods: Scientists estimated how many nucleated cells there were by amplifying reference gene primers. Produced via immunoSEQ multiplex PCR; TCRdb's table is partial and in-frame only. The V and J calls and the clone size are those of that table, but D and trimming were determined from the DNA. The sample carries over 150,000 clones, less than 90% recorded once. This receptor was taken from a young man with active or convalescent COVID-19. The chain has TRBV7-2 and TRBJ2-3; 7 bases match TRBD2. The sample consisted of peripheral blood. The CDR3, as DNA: TGTGCCAGCAGCTTAGCGCTGGGAGGGGGCACAGATACGCAGTATTTT. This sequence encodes CASSLALGGGTDTQYF.